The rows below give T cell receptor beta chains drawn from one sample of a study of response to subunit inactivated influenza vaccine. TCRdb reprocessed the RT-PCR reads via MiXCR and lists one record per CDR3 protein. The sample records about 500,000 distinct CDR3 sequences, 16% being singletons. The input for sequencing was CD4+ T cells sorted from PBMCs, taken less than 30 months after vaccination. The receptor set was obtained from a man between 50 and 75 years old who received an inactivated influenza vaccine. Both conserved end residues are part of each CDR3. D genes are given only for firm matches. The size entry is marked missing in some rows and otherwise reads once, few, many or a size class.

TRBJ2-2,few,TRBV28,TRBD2,TGTGCCAGCAGGATAGCGGGTGCTGACACCGGGGAGCTGTTTTTT,CASRIAGADTGELFF
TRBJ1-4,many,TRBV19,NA,TGTGCCAGTAGTAGATTACAGGGTGGTGAAAAACTGTTTTTT,CASSRLQGGEKLFF
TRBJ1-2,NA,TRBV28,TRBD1,TGTGCCAGCAGAGGGACAGGCTATGGCTACACCTTC,CASRGTGYGYTF
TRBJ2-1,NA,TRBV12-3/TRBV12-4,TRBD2,TGTGCCAGCAGTTTAGCGAGCGGGAACTACAATGAGCAGTTCTTC,CASSLASGNYNEQFF
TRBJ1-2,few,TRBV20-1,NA,TGCAGTGCTAGCCCCACGGCGGAAGACTATGGCTACACCTTC,CSASPTAEDYGYTF
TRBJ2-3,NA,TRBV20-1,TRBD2,TGCAGTGCTGGTAGCGGGGGGGCGAAAGATACGCAGTATTTT,CSAGSGGAKDTQYF
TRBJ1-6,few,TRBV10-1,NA,TGCGCCAGCAGTGAGTCAGGGGTTTCACCCCTCCACTTT,CASSESGVSPLHF
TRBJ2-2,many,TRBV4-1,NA,TGCGCCAGCAGCCAAGATTCAGGGCCCGGGGAGCTGTTTTTT,CASSQDSGPGELFF
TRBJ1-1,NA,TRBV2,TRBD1,TGTGCCAGCGGACGGGACAGGGGGCATACTGAAGCTTTCTTT,CASGRDRGHTEAFF
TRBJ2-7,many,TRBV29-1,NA,TGCAGCGTGATTGATGGCTCCTACGAGCAGTACTTC,CSVIDGSYEQYF
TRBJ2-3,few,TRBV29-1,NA,TGCAGCGTTGGTAGCACAGATACGCAGTATTTT,CSVGSTDTQYF
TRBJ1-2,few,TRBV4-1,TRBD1,TGCGCCAGCAGCCAACCGACAGGGGCCAACTATGGCTACACCTTC,CASSQPTGANYGYTF
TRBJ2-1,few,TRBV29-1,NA,TGCAGCGCTGTGGGGGGGGCTGCCTACAATGAGCAGTTCTTC,CSAVGGAAYNEQFF
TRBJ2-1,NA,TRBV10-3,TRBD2,TGTGCCATCAGTGATGCGGGGGGCTCCTACAATGAGCAGTTCTTC,CAISDAGGSYNEQFF
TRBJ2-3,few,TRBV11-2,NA,TGTGCCAGCAGCACAGGCCTAGACCCAGATACGCAGTATTTT,CASSTGLDPDTQYF
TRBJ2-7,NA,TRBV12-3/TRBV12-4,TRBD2,TGTGCCAGCAGCCCTACGGGGCTAGCGGGAGCGTACGAGCAGTACTTC,CASSPTGLAGAYEQYF
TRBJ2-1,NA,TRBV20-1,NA,TGCAGTGCTACGGCGGGGAACTACAATGAGCAGTTCTTC,CSATAGNYNEQFF
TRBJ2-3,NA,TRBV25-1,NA,TGTGCCAGCAGTGAGAGCGGTGCAGATACGCAGTATTTT,CASSESGADTQYF
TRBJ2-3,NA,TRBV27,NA,TGTGCCAGCAGTTTTAACCTGTTGGCGGGGGCCACAGATACGCAGTATTTT,CASSFNLLAGATDTQYF
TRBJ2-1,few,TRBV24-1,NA,TGTGCCACCAGTGATCCGGGAAAGGGCAATGAGCAGTTCTTC,CATSDPGKGNEQFF
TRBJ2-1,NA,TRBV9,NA,TGTGCCAGCAGCGTGGGGACGGAGTACAATGAGCAGTTCTTC,CASSVGTEYNEQFF
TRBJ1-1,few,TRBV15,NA,TGTGCCACCAGCGGCGATTTAGCGGTAGACACTGAAGCTTTCTTT,CATSGDLAVDTEAFF